These 13 T cell receptor beta chains came from one sample sequenced in a study of identical twins. TCRdb re-called the 5' RACE reads through MiXCR, storing one row per CDR3 protein. Of hundreds of thousands of distinct CDR3 sequences in the sample, 15% to 20% are singletons; the top ten hold roughly 14%. A further study also used this sample, focusing on T cells expressing NK-cell markers.

The sequenced material came from PBMCs. The receptors were gathered from a woman younger than 35 in good health.

The chain joins TRBV12-3 or TRBV12-4 to TRBJ1-2, with 8 bases lining up with TRBD1. The V segment lost 4 bases and the J segment 3 bases; nucleotides outside the gene matches: 7. CDR3 size: 15 residues. The CDR3: CASSSSNRGDYGYTF. The CDR3 coding sequence is TGTGCCAGCAGTTCCTCTAACAGGGGGGACTATGGCTACACCTTC.

This chain joins TRBV20-1 and TRBJ1-4; D ambiguous. Germline V gives CDR1 DFQATT, CDR2 SNEGSKA (reference sequence). The CDR3 runs 12 residues. With 0 bases removed from V and 10 bases from J, the gap between germline ends came to 9 bases. The CDR3 nucleotides are TGCAGTGCTAGAGAGGGGTCGGGAAAACTGTTTTTT. This translates into CSAREGSGKLFF.

The chain carries TRBV29-1 and TRBJ2-2; a weak D match, TRBD2 (5 bases). This CDR3 has 14 amino acids. Germline lookup yields CDR1 SQVTM and CDR2 ANQGSEA. Trimming left V 2 bases short and J 5 bases short, with 12 bases between. CDR3 DNA sequence: TGCAGCGTTGAACGGGGTAGTGGAACCGGGGAGCTGTTTTTT. This gives the protein CSVERGSGTGELFF.

The V and J genes are TRBV5-1 and TRBJ2-5; unclear D gene. V was trimmed by 0 bases and J by 5 bases, leaving 11 bases between them. The germline V gene encodes CDR1 SGHRS and CDR2 YFSETQ. The CDR3 totals 14 residues. The CDR3 loop reads CASSLDRSWETQYF. CDR3 nucleotide sequence: TGCGCCAGCAGCTTGGATCGGAGCTGGGAGACCCAGTACTTC.

This clonotype has a handful of counts. CDR3 residues: CSAYSYETQYF. In nucleotides, the CDR3 is TGCAGCGCTTATTCGTACGAGACCCAGTACTTC. This chain connects TRBV29-1 to TRBJ2-5, with D uncertain. Deletions cut 7 bases from V and 5 bases from J, with 11 bases between. CDR3 length equals 11 residues. Germline CDR1 reads SQVTM; CDR2 reads ANQGSEA.

The chain couples TRBV5-1 to TRBJ2-2, with 9 bases lining up with TRBD2. Unmatched junction bases numbered 9, after V lost 4 bases and J lost 2 bases. From germline, CDR1 is SGHRS and CDR2 YFSETQ. The CDR3 extends over 17 amino acids. In DNA, the CDR3 is TGCGCCAGCAGCCCCCGGGATAGCGGGGGCAACACCGGGGAGCTGTTTTTT. Translation: CASSPRDSGGNTGELFF.

V is TRBV7-9 and J is TRBJ2-7; weak D call: TRBD1 (5 bases). The V gene's germline CDR1 is SEHNR and CDR2 FQNEAQ (reference sequence). The CDR3 totals 11 residues. V was pared by 8 bases and J by 9 bases, with 14 bases between. Here the CDR3 reads CASLSQGGQYF. The CDR3 nucleotides are TGTGCCAGCTTATCCCAGGGTGGGCAGTACTTC.

This clonotype was seen only a few times. The V and J genes are TRBV7-8 and TRBJ2-3, with 8 bases that match TRBD2. Germline loops: CDR1 SGHVS, CDR2 FQNEAQ. The CDR3 is 15 amino acids. Trimming removed 6 bases from V and 4 bases from J; junction bases left unmatched: 9. DNA of the CDR3: TGTGCCAGCAGTTTGGGGGGACTAGAGTCAGATACGCAGTATTTT. Its protein product is CASSLGGLESDTQYF.

This chain connects TRBV12-3 or TRBV12-4 to TRBJ2-2; D call uncertain. V gave up 6 bases and J gave up 7 bases, with 12 bases separating them. The CDR3 covers 13 residues. This CDR3 reads CASRPPFIGELFF. CDR3 coding DNA: TGTGCCAGCAGGCCCCCATTTATCGGGGAGCTGTTTTTT.

The chain couples TRBV7-2 to TRBJ2-5; the D is unclear. This CDR3 comprises 12 residues. CDR1 is SGHTA, CDR2 FQGNSA, per germline. Deletions cut 4 bases from V and 6 bases from J, with 9 bases between. The CDR3 nucleotides are TGTGCCAGCAGCTGGATAGGGCAGACCCAGTACTTC. Protein product: CASSWIGQTQYF.

This clonotype was observed a handful of times. The chain has TRBV5-1 and TRBJ2-7; D ambiguous. The germline CDR1 and CDR2 sequences are SGHRS and YFSETQ. V was trimmed by 1 base and J by 3 bases, leaving 8 bases between them. The CDR3 runs to 13 residues. The CDR3 loop is CASSLPPNYEQYF. DNA of the CDR3: TGCGCCAGCAGCTTGCCCCCTAACTACGAGCAGTACTTC.

This clonotype was counted between two and nine times. V usage is TRBV12-3 or TRBV12-4 and J usage is TRBJ2-1, with 9 bases that match TRBD1. The CDR3 spans 14 residues. With 5 bases clipped from V and 15 bases from J, the junction kept 14 bases outside the gene matches. The chain's CDR3 is CASSERQGGGMRFF. The CDR3 region has the DNA TGTGCCAGCAGTGAACGACAGGGGGGCGGAATGCGGTTCTTC.

In this sample, this clonotype turned up a few times. The chain uses TRBV29-1 and TRBJ2-2; D might be TRBD2 (6 bases). The CDR3 covers 15 residues. Germline values: CDR1 SQVTM, CDR2 ANQGSEA. The ends were cut back, 0 bases at V and 6 bases at J, with 14 bases in the middle. In DNA form, the CDR3 reads TGCAGCGTTGAAGATCCTCAGGGACTCGCCGGGGAGCTGTTTTTT. Amino acids: CSVEDPQGLAGELFF.